The next 20 T cell receptor beta chains were all read from a single sample in a study of radiotherapy plus CTLA-4 blockade in lung cancer. Profiling relied on immunoSEQ multiplex PCR, and the TCRdb table lists in-frame clones only, not all of them. Counted here are about 98,000 clones, 88% occurring once; the ten biggest clones make up more than 4.5%. The input for sequencing was peripheral blood, taken from a patient treated with radiotherapy plus ipilimumab. The receptors come from a human donor with non-small cell lung cancer that progressed on radiotherapy plus ipilimumab.

The V gene is TRBV19, the J gene TRBJ2-2, with 10 bases matching TRBD1. V lost 8 bases, J lost 5 bases, and 5 bases stayed unmatched. The CDR3 length is 14 residues. CDR1 and CDR2 (germline): LNHDA, SQIVND (reference sequence). CDR3 protein: CASGTGVGTGELFF. CDR3 in DNA: TGTGCCAGTGGGACAGGGGTGGGGACCGGGGAGCTGTTTTTT. The full variable domain, its missing parts supplied by reference TRBV19 and TRBJ2-2, is DGGITQSPKYLFRKEGQNVTLSCEQNLNHDAMYWYRQDPGQGLRLIYYSQIVNDFQKGDIAEGYSVSREKKESFPLTVTSAQKNPTAFYLCASGTGVGTGELFFGEGSRLTVL.

The chain is built from TRBV23-1 and TRBJ2-3, with D hard to call. TRBV23-1 has ORF status, its function being uncertain. The V end lost 7 bases, the J end lost 0 bases, and 17 bases lay between the germline ends. The CDR3 has 16 amino acids. The CDR3 DNA reads as TGCGCCAGCACTCGGTACCAGGCCTGGAGCACAGATACGCAGTATTTT. This sequence encodes CASTRYQAWSTDTQYF.

The CDR3 sequence: CASSSGLAGHEQFF. Here the CDR3 DNA reads TGTGCCAGCAGCTCCGGACTAGCGGGGCATGAGCAGTTCTTC. The V call is TRBV7-3, the J call TRBJ2-1; TRBD2 aligns across 12 bases. Trimming removed 4 bases from V and 8 bases from J; junction bases left unmatched: 3. Per the germline V gene, CDR1 is SGHTA and CDR2 is FQGTGA. The CDR3 length is 14 residues.

J is TRBJ1-5 and V is TRBV7-2, with D perhaps matching TRBD1 (5 bases). This CDR3 contains 13 residues. V was cut by 2 bases and J by 9 bases, with 11 bases left in between. Per the germline V gene, CDR1 is SGHTA and CDR2 is FQGNSA. DNA for the CDR3: TGTGCCAGCAGCTTAATTGCGGGGCGGCCCCAGCATTTT. The encoded protein is CASSLIAGRPQHF.

The genes are TRBV10-2 and TRBJ2-7, with D possibly being TRBD1 (5 bases). In germline, CDR1 is WSHSY, CDR2 SAAADI. The CDR3 has 15 amino acids. Trimming removed 4 bases from V and 7 bases from J, with 20 bases in between. Here the CDR3 reads CASSGPGFSSWEQYF. The CDR3 region has the DNA TGCGCCAGCAGTGGCCCAGGGTTTTCAAGCTGGGAGCAGTACTTC.

The chain carries TRBV27 and TRBJ2-1, with 7 nucleotides matching TRBD1. Germline assignment: CDR1 MNHEY and CDR2 SMNVEV (reference sequence). V gave up 0 bases and J gave up 8 bases; unmatched junction bases: 4. The CDR3 sequence is 14 residues long. DNA of the CDR3: TGTGCCAGCAGTTTATCCCGGACAGGCGATGAGCAGTTCTTC. Amino acid sequence: CASSLSRTGDEQFF.

The table lists this clone with a count of one. This chain links TRBV5-1 with TRBJ2-3; 11 nucleotides match TRBD2. Trimming removed 2 bases from V and 4 bases from J; junction bases left unmatched: 6. Germline V gene lookup returns CDR1 SGHRS and CDR2 YFSETQ. The length of the CDR3 is 16 residues. The DNA of the CDR3 is TGCGCCAGCAGCTTTGATGGTAGCGGGAGGGCAGATACGCAGTATTTT. Protein sequence: CASSFDGSGRADTQYF. Full variable domain (missing parts from reference TRBV5-1 and TRBJ2-3): KAGVTQTPRYLIKTRGQQVTLSCSPISGHRSVSWYQQTPGQGLQFLFEYFSETQRNKGNFPGRFSGRQFSNSRSEMNVSTLELGDSALYLCASSFDGSGRADTQYFGPGTRLTVL.

The chain uses TRBV6-1 and TRBJ1-2; D is possibly TRBD1 (5 bases). The CDR3 totals 11 residues. CDR1 is MNHNS and CDR2 is SASEGT in the germline V gene. V was pared by 10 bases and J by 4 bases, with 10 bases between. CDR3 in DNA: TGTGCCACCCGGGACGTCTATGGCTACACCTTC. Protein: CATRDVYGYTF.

The rearrangement joins TRBV10-3 to TRBJ2-1; D is unresolved. The germline CDR1 and CDR2 sequences are ENHRY and SYGVKD. This CDR3 has 17 amino acids. V lost 5 bases and J 0 bases, leaving 17 bases between the germline ends. CDR3 DNA: TGTGCCATCAGTCAAAAGACCTTGGAGCGCTCCTACAATGAGCAGTTCTTC. Its translation is CAISQKTLERSYNEQFF.

The chain combines TRBV5-8 with TRBJ1-2; D might be TRBD1 (5 bases). There are 16 residues in the CDR3. V gave up 1 base and J gave up 8 bases, with 21 bases separating them. Germline values: CDR1 SGHTS, CDR2 YDEGEE. CDR3 sequence: CASSLFGDGDSRGYTF. The CDR3 bases are TGTGCCAGCAGCTTGTTCGGGGACGGAGATTCGAGGGGCTACACCTTC.

The gene calls are TRBV6-1 and TRBJ1-2, with D possibly being TRBD1 (6 bases). V gave up 3 bases and J gave up 4 bases, with 12 bases separating them. This CDR3 is 14 amino acids long. CDR1 and CDR2 (germline): MNHNS, SASEGT. In nucleotides, the CDR3 is TGTGCCAGCAGTGAGGGCAGGGGAGTCTATGGCTACACCTTC. It specifies CASSEGRGVYGYTF.

The chain recombines TRBV19 with TRBJ2-7; no definite D call. In germline, CDR1 is LNHDA, CDR2 SQIVND (reference sequence). V was clipped by 5 bases and J by 0 bases, with 8 bases between them. CDR3 size: 13 residues. Here the CDR3 reads CASSRLASYEQYF. In DNA, the CDR3 is TGTGCCAGTAGTCGCCTCGCCTCCTACGAGCAGTACTTC.

This clone was detected only a few times. The chain combines TRBV5-1 with TRBJ1-3; weak D call: TRBD1 (6 bases). The CDR3 runs 15 residues. Germline V lookup: CDR1 SGHRS, CDR2 YFSETQ. Trimming pared 0 bases from V and 0 bases from J, leaving 7 bases between. CDR3 sequence: CASSLAGVSGNTIYF. The DNA of the CDR3 is TGCGCCAGCAGCTTGGCAGGGGTCTCTGGAAACACCATATATTTT.

The V call is TRBV7-6, the J call TRBJ2-7; D is unclear. The CDR3 is 13 amino acids. The germline V and J ends were trimmed by 5 bases and 3 bases, with 11 bases remaining between them. The germline gives CDR1 SGHVS, CDR2 FNYEAQ. The CDR3 bases are TGTGCCAGCAGCGTCGGGCCAAACTACGAGCAGTACTTC. Translating gives CASSVGPNYEQYF. Full variable domain (missing parts from reference TRBV7-6 and TRBJ2-7): GAGVSQSPRYKVTKRGQDVALRCDPISGHVSLYWYRQALGQGPEFLTYFNYEAQQDKSGLPNDRFSAERPEGSISTLTIQRTEQRDSAMYRCASSVGPNYEQYFGPGTRLTVT.

The gene calls are TRBV15 and TRBJ1-1; D gene unclear. Germline CDR1 LNHNV, CDR2 YYDKDF (reference sequence). With 1 base removed from V and 1 base from J, the gap between germline ends came to 4 bases. This CDR3 is built from 13 residues. CDR3 sequence: CATSRVGNTEAFF. The CDR3, as DNA: TGTGCCACCAGCAGAGTTGGGAACACTGAAGCTTTCTTT.

The chain couples TRBV5-1 to TRBJ2-7, with TRBD1 identical over 9 bases. Trimming took 4 bases from V and 2 from J; bases not matched to a gene: 4. Germline CDR1 is SGHRS and CDR2 is YFSETQ. The CDR3 runs 14 residues. The CDR3 DNA reads as TGCGCCAGCAGCAGGGGACAGGGCACCTACGAGCAGTACTTC. Its translation is CASSRGQGTYEQYF.

This chain joins TRBV18 and TRBJ2-5; a weak D match, TRBD1 (6 bases). Germline V lookup: CDR1 KGHSH, CDR2 LQKENI. Deletions cut 1 base from V and 2 bases from J, with 14 bases between. The CDR3 is 16 residues long. CDR3 coding DNA: TGTGCCAGCTCACCACTACACAGGGAAACGCAAGAGACCCAGTACTTC. Translation gives CASSPLHRETQETQYF. Full variable domain (rest looked up from reference TRBV18 and TRBJ2-5): NAGVMQNPRHLVRRRGQEARLRCSPMKGHSHVYWYRQLPEEGLKFMVYLQKENIIDESGMPKERFSAEFPKEGPSILRIQQVVRGDSAAYFCASSPLHRETQETQYFGPGTRLLVL.

The chain joins TRBV7-8 to TRBJ2-2; D ambiguous. With 3 bases removed from V and 1 base from J, the gap between germline ends came to 9 bases. The CDR3 extends over 15 amino acids. Looked up from germline, CDR1 is SGHVS and CDR2 is FQNEAQ. The CDR3 is CASSFLIENTGELFF. The CDR3 DNA reads TGTGCCAGCAGCTTCCTAATTGAGAACACCGGGGAGCTGTTTTTT.

This clone has more than one count but fewer than ten. This chain links TRBV2 with TRBJ1-2; 9 bases line up with TRBD1. J was trimmed by 0 bases and V by 6 bases; bases with no gene match: 2. The V gene's germline CDR1 is SNHLY and CDR2 FYNNEI. The CDR3 sequence is 14 residues long. CDR3 bases: TGTGCCAGCAGCCGACAGGGGGCTAACTATGGCTACACCTTC. This translates into CASSRQGANYGYTF.

The CDR3 sequence is CASSAPGTSVSGEQFF. The CDR3 DNA reads TGTGCCAGCAGCGCACCCGGGACTAGCGTTTCAGGGGAGCAGTTCTTC. The chain has TRBV9 and TRBJ2-1; 10 bases agree with TRBD2. This CDR3 region has 16 residues. The J segment lost 10 bases and the V segment lost 3 bases, leaving 13 bases of the junction unmatched. Germline V CDR1 and CDR2: SGDLS, YYNGEE.